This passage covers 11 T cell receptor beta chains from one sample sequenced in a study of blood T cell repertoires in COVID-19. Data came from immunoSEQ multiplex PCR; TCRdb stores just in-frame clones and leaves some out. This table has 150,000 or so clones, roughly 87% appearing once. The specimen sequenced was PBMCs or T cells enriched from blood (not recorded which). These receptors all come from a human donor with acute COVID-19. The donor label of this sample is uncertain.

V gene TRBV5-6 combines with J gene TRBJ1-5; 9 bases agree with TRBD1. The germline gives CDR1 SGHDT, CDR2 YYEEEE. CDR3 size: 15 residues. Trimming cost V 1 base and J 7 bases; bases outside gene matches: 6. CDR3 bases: TGTGCCAGCAGCTTGAGGGGACAGGGTAGCCAGCCCCAGCATTTT. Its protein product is CASSLRGQGSQPQHF.

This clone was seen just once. CDR3 nucleotide sequence: TGTGCCAGCAGCATACGGGGAGATACGCAGTATTTT. Translating gives CASSIRGDTQYF. This sequence joins TRBV13 and TRBJ2-3, with a possible D match to TRBD2 (5 bases). The CDR3 contains 12 residues. Trimming pared 5 bases from V and 5 bases from J, leaving 8 bases between. Germline values: CDR1 PRHDT, CDR2 FYEKMQ (reference sequence).

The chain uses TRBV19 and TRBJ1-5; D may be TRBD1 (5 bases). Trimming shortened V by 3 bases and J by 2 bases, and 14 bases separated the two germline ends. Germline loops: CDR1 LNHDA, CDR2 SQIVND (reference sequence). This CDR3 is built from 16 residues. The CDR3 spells CASSIWRGQGNQPQHF. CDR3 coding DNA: TGTGCCAGTAGTATCTGGAGGGGTCAAGGCAATCAGCCCCAGCATTTT.

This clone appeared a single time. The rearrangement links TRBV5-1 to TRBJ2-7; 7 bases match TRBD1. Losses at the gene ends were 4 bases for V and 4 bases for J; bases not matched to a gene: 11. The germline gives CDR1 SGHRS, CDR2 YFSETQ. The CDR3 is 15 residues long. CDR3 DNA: TGCGCCAGCAGCGAGACAGGGTTCGAGGGATACGAGCAGTACTTC. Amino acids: CASSETGFEGYEQYF.

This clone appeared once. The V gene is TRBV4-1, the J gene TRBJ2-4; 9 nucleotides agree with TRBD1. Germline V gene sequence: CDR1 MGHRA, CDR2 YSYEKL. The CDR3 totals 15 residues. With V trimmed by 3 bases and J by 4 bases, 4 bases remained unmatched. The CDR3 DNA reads TGCGCCAGCAGCCAGGCCGGACAGGGGAAAAACATTCAGTACTTC. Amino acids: CASSQAGQGKNIQYF.

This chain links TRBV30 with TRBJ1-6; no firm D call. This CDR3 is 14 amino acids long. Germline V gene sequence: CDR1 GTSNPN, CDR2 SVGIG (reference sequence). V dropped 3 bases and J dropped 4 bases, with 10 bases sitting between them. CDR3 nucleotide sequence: TGTGCCTGGAGCGCCGGGATTTATAATTCACCCCTCCACTTT. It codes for CAWSAGIYNSPLHF.

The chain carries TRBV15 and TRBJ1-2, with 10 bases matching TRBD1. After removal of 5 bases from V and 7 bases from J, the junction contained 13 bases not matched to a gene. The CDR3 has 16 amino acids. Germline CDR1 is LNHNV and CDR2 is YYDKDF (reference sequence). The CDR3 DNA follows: TGTGCCACCAGCTTACCTAACGTGGGACAGGGGTCTGGCTACACCTTC. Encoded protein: CATSLPNVGQGSGYTF.

The CDR3 DNA is TGTGCCAGCAGCTTGGGGCTAGCAACCGGGGAGCTGTTTTTT. Residues: CASSLGLATGELFF. V and J are TRBV5-6 and TRBJ2-2; the D gene is possibly TRBD2 (5 bases). CDR1 SGHDT and CDR2 YYEEEE come from the germline V gene. V gave up 0 bases and J gave up 5 bases, with 8 bases separating them. The CDR3 runs 14 residues.

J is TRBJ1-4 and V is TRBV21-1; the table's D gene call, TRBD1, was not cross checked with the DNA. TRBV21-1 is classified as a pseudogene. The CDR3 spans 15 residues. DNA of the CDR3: TGTGCCAGGCCGACAGGGGGACTCGGACGAGAAAAACTGTTTTTT. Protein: CARPTGGLGREKLFF.

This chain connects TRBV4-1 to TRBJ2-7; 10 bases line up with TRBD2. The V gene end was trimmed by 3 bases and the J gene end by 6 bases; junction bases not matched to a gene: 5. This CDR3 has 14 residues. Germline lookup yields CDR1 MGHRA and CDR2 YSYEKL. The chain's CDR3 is CASSQDSGGPEQYF. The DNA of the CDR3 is TGCGCCAGCAGCCAGGATAGCGGGGGGCCCGAGCAGTACTTC.

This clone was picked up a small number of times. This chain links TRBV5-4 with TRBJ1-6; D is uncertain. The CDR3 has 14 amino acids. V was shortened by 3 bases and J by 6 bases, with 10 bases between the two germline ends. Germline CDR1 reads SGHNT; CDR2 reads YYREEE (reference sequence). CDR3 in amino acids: CASSWWASNSPLHF. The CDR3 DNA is TGTGCCAGCAGCTGGTGGGCATCTAATTCACCCCTCCACTTT.